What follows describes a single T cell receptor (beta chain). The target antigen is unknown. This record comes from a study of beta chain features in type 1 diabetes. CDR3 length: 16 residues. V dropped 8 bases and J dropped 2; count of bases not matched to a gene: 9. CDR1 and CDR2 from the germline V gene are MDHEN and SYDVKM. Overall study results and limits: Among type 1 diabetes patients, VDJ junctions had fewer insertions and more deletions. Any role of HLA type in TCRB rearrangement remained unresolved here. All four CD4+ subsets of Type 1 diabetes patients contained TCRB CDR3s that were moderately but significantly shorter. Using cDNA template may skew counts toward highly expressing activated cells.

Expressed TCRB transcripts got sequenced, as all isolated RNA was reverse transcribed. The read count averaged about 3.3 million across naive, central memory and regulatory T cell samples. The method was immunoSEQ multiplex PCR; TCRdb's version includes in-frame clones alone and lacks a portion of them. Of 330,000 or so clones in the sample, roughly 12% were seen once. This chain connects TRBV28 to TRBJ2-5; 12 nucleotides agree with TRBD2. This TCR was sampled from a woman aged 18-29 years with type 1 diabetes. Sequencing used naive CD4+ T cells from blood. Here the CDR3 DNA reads TGTGCCAGCGGCTCAGGAGGGACTAGCGGGCAAGAGACCCAGTACTTC. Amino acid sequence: CASGSGGTSGQETQYF. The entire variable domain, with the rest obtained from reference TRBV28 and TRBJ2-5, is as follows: DVKVTQSSRYLVKRTGEKVFLECVQDMDHENMFWYRQDPGLGLRLIYFSYDVKMKEKGDIPEGYSVSREKKERFSLILESASTNQTSMYLCASGSGGTSGQETQYFGPGTRLLVL.